The rows below give T cell receptor beta chains drawn from one sample of a study of spatial heterogeneity in lung cancer. TCRdb re-called the 5' RACE reads through MiXCR, storing one row per CDR3 protein. The table shows 43,000 or so distinct CDR3 sequences, with roughly 10% occurring only once. The sample in question was PBMCs, obtained at follow-up. The receptors were gathered from a male donor with early-stage non-small cell lung cancer. Both conserved end residues are part of each CDR3. D genes are given only for firm matches. A clone size is listed for some rows: how often the clone was seen (once, few, many), or a class if it is expanded.

>-|TRBJ1-1|TRBV20-1|many
TGCAGTGCTAGTGGCAGGCTATTCACTGAAGCTTTCTTT
CSASGRLFTEAFF
>-|TRBJ2-3|TRBV27|many
TGTGCCAGCAGTTTGGGGTGGGATACGCAGTATTTT
CASSLGWDTQYF
>-|TRBJ2-5|TRBV5-4|few
TGTGCCAGCAGCTTGGAAGGGGTGCAAGAGACCCAGTACTTC
CASSLEGVQETQYF
>-|TRBJ2-1|TRBV7-9|-
TGTGCCAGCAGCTACGGGGCGAGTAGTGAGCAGTTCTTC
CASSYGASSEQFF
>-|TRBJ2-1|TRBV5-6|few
TGTGCCAGCAGCTTGGTGCCTGGGGGGCCAGAGCAGTTCTTC
CASSLVPGGPEQFF
>-|TRBJ2-1|TRBV11-1|many
TGTGCCAGCAGCTTAGTTCCGGGCTTGTACAATGAGCAGTTCTTC
CASSLVPGLYNEQFF
>-|TRBJ2-2|TRBV5-4|-
TGTGCCAACTCCAGAACCGGGACCGCGAACACCGGGGAGCTGTTTTTT
CANSRTGTANTGELFF
>-|TRBJ1-1|TRBV15|many
TGTGCCACCAGCAGATACGGCCGATTGAACACTGAAGCTTTCTTT
CATSRYGRLNTEAFF
>-|TRBJ1-1|TRBV7-3|many
TGTGCCAGCAGTCAAGGGGGTAAGGGGACTGAAGCTTTCTTT
CASSQGGKGTEAFF
>TRBD1|TRBJ2-5|TRBV11-2|many
TGTGCCAGCAGCTTAGACCACAGGGGTTTTGAGACCCAGTACTTC
CASSLDHRGFETQYF
>-|TRBJ2-7|TRBV11-2|many
TGTGCCAGCAGCTCCGGTCCAAGGGGTTACGAGCAGTACTTC
CASSSGPRGYEQYF
>-|TRBJ2-7|TRBV7-3|many
TGTGCCAGCAGCTCCCCAGGGTTATCCTACGAGCAGTACTTC
CASSSPGLSYEQYF
>-|TRBJ1-4|TRBV7-2|many
TGTGCCAGCAGCTTAGAGGGGAGAACTAATGAAAAACTGTTTTTT
CASSLEGRTNEKLFF
>-|TRBJ2-5|TRBV12-3/TRBV12-4|few
TGTGCCAGCAGCAACTCAGGCGGGGGCGAAGGTCGAAAGACCCAGTACTTC
CASSNSGGGEGRKTQYF
>TRBD2|TRBJ2-7|TRBV14|many
TGTGCCAGCAGCCGACTAGCGGGAGTGGTCTACGAGCAGTACTTC
CASSRLAGVVYEQYF
>-|TRBJ2-1|TRBV20-1|many
TGCAGTGCCCCACTCCAAAAGGGGCCGGGGAATGAGCAGTTCTTC
CSAPLQKGPGNEQFF
>-|TRBJ2-7|TRBV12-3/TRBV12-4|many
TGTGCCAGCAGTTCCACCTCTCGGGCCCCCTACGAGCAGTACTTC
CASSSTSRAPYEQYF
>-|TRBJ1-1|TRBV12-3/TRBV12-4|many
TGTGCCAGCAGTTTGATACGTGAAGCTTTCTTT
CASSLIREAFF
>-|TRBJ1-6|TRBV12-3/TRBV12-4|many
TGTGCCAGCAGTCGGAGGACAGTAAATTCACCCCTCCACTTT
CASSRRTVNSPLHF
>-|TRBJ1-1|TRBV5-5|many
TGTGCCAGCAGGACAGAAGGAGGAAACACTGAAGCTTTCTTT
CASRTEGGNTEAFF
>TRBD1|TRBJ2-1|TRBV3-1|many
TGTGCCAGCAGCCAGGGACAGGGAGTTTACAATGAGCAGTTCTTC
CASSQGQGVYNEQFF
>-|TRBJ2-7|TRBV23-1|many
TGCGCCGCCTCCCTAAAGGACGGATCATCCTACGAGCAGTACTTC
CAASLKDGSSYEQYF
>-|TRBJ2-3|TRBV12-3/TRBV12-4|many
TGTGCCAGCAGTTTAGATACGCAGTATTTT
CASSLDTQYF
>TRBD1|TRBJ1-3|TRBV12-3/TRBV12-4|-
TGTGCCAGCAGATGGACAGGCTCTGGAAACACCATATATTTT
CASRWTGSGNTIYF
>-|TRBJ2-5|TRBV5-4|many
TGTGCCAGCAGCTCGGTTGGGGTGAGAGAGACCCAGTACTTC
CASSSVGVRETQYF
>TRBD1|TRBJ2-1|TRBV19|few
TGTGCCAGTAGTATACCGGGACAGGGTTCCCCTGGGCAGTTCTTC
CASSIPGQGSPGQFF
>TRBD1|TRBJ1-1|TRBV5-4|many
TGTGCCAGCAGCTTGAGTGGGACAGGGGGCGAAGCTTTCTTT
CASSLSGTGGEAFF
>-|TRBJ2-3|TRBV3-1|-
TGTGCCAGCAGCTTTCGGGGAGATACGCAGTATTTT
CASSFRGDTQYF
>TRBD1|TRBJ1-6|TRBV7-9|many
TGTGCCAGCAGCGCCAACGACAGGGGGTCACCCCTCCACTTT
CASSANDRGSPLHF
>-|TRBJ2-1|TRBV4-1|many
TGCGCCAGCAGCCAAGATAGTGGGAGAGTCGACAATGAGCAGTTCTTC
CASSQDSGRVDNEQFF
>-|TRBJ1-5|TRBV7-2|few
TGTGCCAGCAGCTCCTATGGTCAGCCCCAGCATTTT
CASSSYGQPQHF
>TRBD1|TRBJ2-7|TRBV6-5|-
TGTGCCAGCAGTTACTGGACAGGGTCCTACGAGCAGTACTTC
CASSYWTGSYEQYF
>-|TRBJ2-3|TRBV7-8|many
TGTGCCAGCAGCTTAGCAAGTGGGAGAAGGGCTTCAGATACGCAGTATTTT
CASSLASGRRASDTQYF
>-|TRBJ2-3|TRBV21-1|once
TGTGCCAGCAGCAAGTTCGGCCGGGGCTTTGGGGATACGCAGTATTTT
CASSKFGRGFGDTQYF
>-|TRBJ1-6|TRBV5-4|-
TGTGCCAGCAGCTTGGATGGGGGCAGGTCGAGTTCACCCCTCCACTTT
CASSLDGGRSSSPLHF
>TRBD1|TRBJ1-1|TRBV12-3/TRBV12-4|-
TGTGCCAGCAGTCGGTCCGGGACAGGAAACACTGAAGCTTTCTTT
CASSRSGTGNTEAFF
>TRBD2|TRBJ2-1|TRBV30|few
TGTGCCTGGAGTAAAAGCGGGAACTATGCCTACAATGAGCAGTTCTTC
CAWSKSGNYAYNEQFF
>-|TRBJ1-2|TRBV6-1|many
TGTGCCAGCAGACTGGGGGCATCACGGCCTGGCTACACCTTC
CASRLGASRPGYTF
>TRBD2|TRBJ2-4|TRBV6-2/TRBV6-3|many
TGTGCCAGCAGCCGGCTAGCGGAGAAGTACTTC
CASSRLAEKYF
>TRBD2|TRBJ2-7|TRBV5-4|-
TGTGCCAGCAGCTTAAGCGGGAGCGTCTCCTACGAGCAGTACTTC
CASSLSGSVSYEQYF
>TRBD2|TRBJ2-1|TRBV15|-
TGTGCCACTCGGGGGGTCTCCTACAATGAGCAGTTCTTC
CATRGVSYNEQFF
>TRBD1|TRBJ1-5|TRBV19|many
TGTGCCAGTAGTTCGGTGGGAACCGGGACAGGGGGCAATCAGCCCCAGCATTTT
CASSSVGTGTGGNQPQHF
>-|TRBJ1-1|TRBV6-6|many
TGTGCCAGCAGTTACTCGATGGACACTGAAGCTTTCTTT
CASSYSMDTEAFF
>TRBD2|TRBJ2-1|TRBV29-1|few
TGCAGCGCGGTAGCGGGAGAGTACAATGAGCAGTTCTTC
CSAVAGEYNEQFF
>-|TRBJ2-1|TRBV6-6|many
TGTGCCAGCAGTTGGCAAGTCGGTCCTTACAATGAGCAGTTCTTC
CASSWQVGPYNEQFF
>TRBD2|TRBJ2-5|TRBV5-1|-
TGCGCCAGCAGCTTGGCCGGACTAGAAAGAGAGACCCAGTACTTC
CASSLAGLERETQYF
>-|TRBJ2-3|TRBV25-1|-
TGTGCCAGCATATTCGCTGATACGCAGTATTTT
CASIFADTQYF
>-|TRBJ2-7|TRBV20-1|many
TGCAGTGCTAGATCGGCCTCAGCGGCGTTTAGCTCCTACGAGCAGTACTTC
CSARSASAAFSSYEQYF
>TRBD2|TRBJ2-7|TRBV20-1|many
TGCAGTGCTAGAGGCGAAAAACATAGCGGGGTCGAGCAGTACTTC
CSARGEKHSGVEQYF
>-|TRBJ2-3|TRBV24-1|many
TGTGCCACCAGTAGAGTGGATACGCAGTATTTT
CATSRVDTQYF
>TRBD1|TRBJ1-2|TRBV7-2|many
TGTGCCAGCAGCTTTGGGACAGGGGTTGGCTACACCTTC
CASSFGTGVGYTF
>-|TRBJ1-2|TRBV7-2|-
TGTGCCAGCAGCCCCCCTCGGGCGGGAGGCTACACCTTC
CASSPPRAGGYTF
>TRBD1|TRBJ1-2|TRBV25-1|few
TGTGCCAGCAGTGAACAGGGGGCGGTTTATGGCTACACCTTC
CASSEQGAVYGYTF
>-|TRBJ1-6|TRBV6-2/TRBV6-3|many
TGTGCCAGCAGTTATCTTGTGTCACCCCTCCACTTT
CASSYLVSPLHF
>-|TRBJ1-1|TRBV6-2/TRBV6-3|few
TGTGCCAGCAGTTACCTACGGGTCACTGAAGCTTTCTTT
CASSYLRVTEAFF
>-|TRBJ1-1|TRBV3-1|-
TGTGCCAGCAGCCAATCGGAGAACACTGAAGCTTTCTTT
CASSQSENTEAFF
>-|TRBJ2-1|TRBV5-1|-
TGCGCCAGCAGCTTGGAAATAGCCCGCTACAATGAGCAGTTCTTC
CASSLEIARYNEQFF
>-|TRBJ2-3|TRBV7-8|-
TGTGCCAGCAGCTTAGAGAATTACGAGGCAGATACGCAGTATTTT
CASSLENYEADTQYF
>TRBD1|TRBJ1-2|TRBV28|-
TGTGCCAGCAGCACGACAGGGGCGCCGGGCTATGGCTACACCTTC
CASSTTGAPGYGYTF
>-|TRBJ1-1|TRBV29-1|many
TGCAGCGTAGCTTCCCTTCTACAGGCTGAAGCTTTCTTT
CSVASLLQAEAFF